The rows below give T cell receptor beta chains drawn from one sample of a study of cytomegalovirus exposure and HLA in healthy donors. Measured with immunoSEQ multiplex PCR; TCRdb has only the in-frame clones, and not every one. Of about 79,000 clones listed, roughly 93% are singletons. The specimen was PBMCs. These receptors were taken from a woman aged 25-40 years in good health and CMV-seronegative. Each CDR3 is given with its conserved first and last residue. The D gene is left open where the match is weak. Not all rows give a size; the values are once, few, many and, for expanded clones, a class.

j_call: TRBJ2-1
d_call: TRBD2
clone_size: -
v_call: TRBV5-1
cdr3_nt: TGCGCCAGCAGCCCCGGTGGTCTAGCGGGAGATATTGAGCAGTTCTTC
cdr3_aa: CASSPGGLAGDIEQFF

j_call: TRBJ2-5
d_call: -
clone_size: -
v_call: TRBV7-6
cdr3_nt: TGTGCCAGCAGCTTATATCACCAAGAGACCCAGTACTTC
cdr3_aa: CASSLYHQETQYF

j_call: TRBJ1-2
d_call: -
clone_size: -
v_call: TRBV4-1
cdr3_nt: TGCGCCAGCAGCACAACAGGAGATTTCTATGGCTACACCTTC
cdr3_aa: CASSTTGDFYGYTF

j_call: TRBJ2-2
d_call: -
clone_size: -
v_call: TRBV5-1
cdr3_nt: TGCGCCAGCAGCTTGGGACAACCGAACACCGGGGAGCTGTTTTTT
cdr3_aa: CASSLGQPNTGELFF

j_call: TRBJ2-5
d_call: -
clone_size: -
v_call: TRBV15
cdr3_nt: TGTGCCACCAGCGCCTCTTTTTACGGGCGGGGGCCGTCCCAGTACTTC
cdr3_aa: CATSASFYGRGPSQYF

j_call: TRBJ1-3
d_call: -
clone_size: -
v_call: TRBV6-5
cdr3_nt: TGTGCCAGCAGTTACTCGAGGACAATAGGAAACACCATATATTTT
cdr3_aa: CASSYSRTIGNTIYF

j_call: TRBJ1-2
d_call: TRBD1
clone_size: -
v_call: TRBV15
cdr3_nt: TGTGCCACCAGCACAATACGGACAGGAACCGATGGCTACACCTTC
cdr3_aa: CATSTIRTGTDGYTF

j_call: TRBJ1-2
d_call: -
clone_size: -
v_call: TRBV28
cdr3_nt: TGTGCCAGCAGTTTACAGTCTTCGGCGGATTACTATGGCTACACCTTC
cdr3_aa: CASSLQSSADYYGYTF

j_call: TRBJ2-7
d_call: TRBD2
clone_size: -
v_call: TRBV2
cdr3_nt: TGTGCCAGCGAAAGGTCTAGCGGGTCCTACGAGCAGTACTTC
cdr3_aa: CASERSSGSYEQYF

j_call: TRBJ1-3
d_call: TRBD1
clone_size: -
v_call: TRBV4-2
cdr3_nt: TGTGCCAGCAGCCAAGTTGACAGGGATTCTGGAAACACCATATATTTT
cdr3_aa: CASSQVDRDSGNTIYF

j_call: TRBJ1-2
d_call: -
clone_size: -
v_call: TRBV5-6
cdr3_nt: TGTGCCAGCAGCCAGTACAGGGACCTCTCCTATGGCTACACCTTC
cdr3_aa: CASSQYRDLSYGYTF

j_call: TRBJ1-1
d_call: -
clone_size: -
v_call: TRBV7-9
cdr3_nt: TGTGCCAGCAGCTTAGACAGGGCTCGGAACACTGAAGCTTTCTTT
cdr3_aa: CASSLDRARNTEAFF

j_call: TRBJ2-1
d_call: -
clone_size: once
v_call: TRBV28
cdr3_nt: TGTGCCAGCAGGGAGGTCCTCCCGGGGACCTACAATGAGCAGTTCTTC
cdr3_aa: CASREVLPGTYNEQFF

j_call: TRBJ1-1
d_call: -
clone_size: -
v_call: TRBV5-1
cdr3_nt: TGCGCCAGCAGCTTGGGGCCGGACACTGGCACTGAAGCTTTCTTT
cdr3_aa: CASSLGPDTGTEAFF

j_call: TRBJ2-2
d_call: -
clone_size: -
v_call: TRBV29-1
cdr3_nt: TGCAGCGTTGAGGGAAGGGGCACCCTAACACCGGTCGAGCTGTTTTTT
cdr3_aa: CSVEGRGTLTPVELFF

j_call: TRBJ2-6
d_call: TRBD1
clone_size: few
v_call: TRBV2
cdr3_nt: TGTGCCAGCAGTAGGGGGCGCAGGCCCTCTGGGGACAACGTCCTGACTTTC
cdr3_aa: CASSRGRRPSGDNVLTF

j_call: TRBJ1-1
d_call: -
clone_size: -
v_call: TRBV5-5
cdr3_nt: TGTGCCAGCAGCCCCGCAGGAGGTGAAGCTTTCTTT
cdr3_aa: CASSPAGGEAFF

j_call: TRBJ2-1
d_call: -
clone_size: -
v_call: TRBV5-1
cdr3_nt: TGCGCCAGCAGCTTGCTAACGGGGAGCTCCTACAATGAGCAGTTCTTC
cdr3_aa: CASSLLTGSSYNEQFF

j_call: TRBJ2-7
d_call: -
clone_size: once
v_call: TRBV6-6
cdr3_nt: TGTGCCAGCAGAAACTACGGGACAACCACGTACTACGAGCAGTACTTC
cdr3_aa: CASRNYGTTTYYEQYF

j_call: TRBJ2-1
d_call: TRBD1
clone_size: -
v_call: TRBV4-1
cdr3_nt: TGCGCCAGCAGCCAAGACGGGGGACAGGTTTTCTACAATGAGCAGTTCTTC
cdr3_aa: CASSQDGGQVFYNEQFF

j_call: TRBJ2-7
d_call: TRBD1
clone_size: -
v_call: TRBV30
cdr3_nt: TGTGCCTGGAGTGTGCAGACAGGGCTCTCTGTCAAGCAGTACTTC
cdr3_aa: CAWSVQTGLSVKQYF

j_call: TRBJ2-2
d_call: -
clone_size: -
v_call: TRBV19
cdr3_nt: TGTGCCAGTAGTATTGCGGGGAAAGTGGGGGAGCTGTTTTTT
cdr3_aa: CASSIAGKVGELFF

j_call: TRBJ2-5
d_call: -
clone_size: -
v_call: TRBV7-2
cdr3_nt: TGTGCCAGCAGCTTAGGGGCAGGGGCGGGAGAGACCCAGTACTTC
cdr3_aa: CASSLGAGAGETQYF

j_call: TRBJ2-3
d_call: TRBD1
clone_size: -
v_call: TRBV6-4
cdr3_nt: TGTGCCAGCAGTCCCGGGACAGGGGGCACAGATACGCAGTATTTT
cdr3_aa: CASSPGTGGTDTQYF

j_call: TRBJ1-5
d_call: -
clone_size: -
v_call: TRBV11-2
cdr3_nt: TGTGCCAGCAGCCGCGACAATTATAGCAATCAGCCCCAGCATTTT
cdr3_aa: CASSRDNYSNQPQHF